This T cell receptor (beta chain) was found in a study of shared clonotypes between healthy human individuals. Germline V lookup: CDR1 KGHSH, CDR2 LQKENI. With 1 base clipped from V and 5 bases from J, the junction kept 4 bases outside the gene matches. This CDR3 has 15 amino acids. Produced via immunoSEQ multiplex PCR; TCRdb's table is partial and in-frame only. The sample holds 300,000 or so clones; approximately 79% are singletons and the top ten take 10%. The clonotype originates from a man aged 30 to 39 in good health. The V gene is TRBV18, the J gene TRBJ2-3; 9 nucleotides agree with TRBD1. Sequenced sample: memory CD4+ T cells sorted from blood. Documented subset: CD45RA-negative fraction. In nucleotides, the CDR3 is TGTGCCAGCTCACCACAGCGGACAGGGGTAGATACGCAGTATTTT. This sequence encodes CASSPQRTGVDTQYF.